The 19 T cell receptor beta chains presented below share a single source sample, sequenced in a study of CD8 T cells in ankylosing spondylitis. MiXCR was run by TCRdb on the 5' RACE reads, yielding one entry per CDR3 protein. The sample holds approximately 220,000 distinct CDR3 sequences, more than 25% seen once. Sequences were obtained from blood, either unsorted or a sorted T cell fraction (not recorded which). These receptors were obtained from a male donor with ankylosing spondylitis or in good health (not recorded which).

This clonotype was seen a handful of times. The chain uses TRBV5-6 and TRBJ2-5, with D maybe TRBD2 (5 bases). CDR3 length: 14 amino acids. The germline gives CDR1 SGHDT, CDR2 YYEEEE. V gave up 0 bases and J gave up 5 bases, with 11 bases separating them. The CDR3 region has the DNA TGTGCCAGCAGCTTGGCGGGGTTTTATGAGACCCAGTACTTC. It codes for CASSLAGFYETQYF.

This clonotype was seen ten or more times. The genes are TRBV4-1 and TRBJ2-5; D is ambiguous. This CDR3 spans 14 amino acids. CDR1 MGHRA and CDR2 YSYEKL come from the germline V gene. V was pared by 0 bases and J by 2 bases, with 7 bases between. The CDR3 DNA reads TGCGCCAGCAGCCAAGACCCGTTTCAAGAGACCCAGTACTTC. It yields the protein CASSQDPFQETQYF.

This clonotype was counted at least ten times. The chain uses TRBV12-3 or TRBV12-4 and TRBJ2-7; 9 nucleotides line up with TRBD2. Trimming took 6 bases from V and 5 from J; bases not matched to a gene: 11. This CDR3 is built from 15 residues. This chain's CDR3 is CASRPPAGGSHEQYF. CDR3 bases: TGTGCCAGCAGGCCCCCAGCGGGAGGAAGCCACGAGCAGTACTTC.

This sequence joins TRBV20-1 and TRBJ2-1; 12 nucleotides line up with TRBD2. The V gene end was trimmed by 1 base and the J gene end by 8 bases; junction bases not matched to a gene: 6. Germline V gene sequence: CDR1 DFQATT, CDR2 SNEGSKA (reference sequence). The CDR3 has 15 amino acids. Here the CDR3 reads CSARGRTSGIDEQFF. In nucleotides, the CDR3 is TGCAGTGCTAGAGGACGGACTAGCGGGATCGATGAGCAGTTCTTC.

Comments on this clonotype: This clone may be a read error of a much larger clone one base away. The gene calls are TRBV20-1 and TRBJ2-1, with 8 bases identical to TRBD2. The germline gives CDR1 DFQATT, CDR2 SNEGSKA (reference sequence). CDR3 size: 16 residues. The CDR3 here is CSAFSIWVAGYNEQLF. CDR3 nucleotide sequence: TGCAGTGCCTTTTCGATTTGGGTAGCGGGGTACAATGAGCAGTTGTTC.

This clonotype has ten or more counts. The chain combines TRBV24-1 with TRBJ2-1, with unresolved D. This CDR3 is 16 amino acids long. V was cut by 3 bases and J by 12 bases, with 23 bases left in between. CDR1 KGHDR and CDR2 SFDVKD come from the germline V gene. In nucleotides, the CDR3 is TGTGCCACCAGTGATGCAGTATCTCCCCACCGATTCCGGCAGTTCTTC. Its translation: CATSDAVSPHRFRQFF.

This clonotype was detected many times. The J gene is TRBJ2-2, the V gene TRBV20-1, with TRBD1 matching over 8 bases. In germline, CDR1 is DFQATT, CDR2 SNEGSKA (reference sequence). The CDR3 loop spans 13 amino acids. J was trimmed by 4 bases and V by 2 bases; bases with no gene match: 0. The CDR3 coding sequence is TGCAGTGCTAGACAGGGGGCCACCGGGGAGCTGTTTTTT. Protein product: CSARQGATGELFF.

The chain recombines TRBV7-2 with TRBJ2-7; 7 bases match TRBD2. The CDR3 spans 15 residues. The trim removed 5 bases at V and 0 bases at J, leaving 7 bases unmatched. Germline CDR1 is SGHTA and CDR2 is FQGNSA. The CDR3 DNA reads TGTGCCAGCAGCACCAGCGGGACGAACTCCTACGAGCAGTACTTC. Its protein is CASSTSGTNSYEQYF.

In this sample, this clonotype turned up many times. The rearrangement uses TRBV18 and TRBJ2-5, with 7 bases aligning to TRBD1. V trimming: 6 bases; J trimming: 2 bases; junction bases outside the gene matches: 9. Germline V gives CDR1 KGHSH, CDR2 LQKENI. This CDR3 comprises 15 residues. The CDR3 spells CASSDKPQGQETQYF. CDR3 bases: TGTGCCAGCTCCGACAAGCCACAGGGGCAAGAGACCCAGTACTTC.

This clonotype has at least ten counts. This chain joins TRBV5-1 and TRBJ2-7; TRBD1 agrees at 7 bases. V lost 4 bases and J lost 2; bases outside the gene matches: 9. Germline V gives CDR1 SGHRS, CDR2 YFSETQ. CDR3 size: 15 residues. CDR3 in DNA: TGCGCCAGCAGCCAATTACAGGGGTCTACCTACGAGCAGTACTTC. Translating gives CASSQLQGSTYEQYF.

There are a few counts of this clonotype. V and J are TRBV29-1 and TRBJ2-1; TRBD2 aligns across 11 bases. Germline CDR1 and CDR2: SQVTM and ANQGSEA. The CDR3 has 14 amino acids. Trimming removed 3 bases from V and 4 bases from J; junction bases left unmatched: 2. The CDR3: CSVDGTSGYNEQFF. CDR3 DNA: TGCAGCGTTGATGGGACTAGCGGTTACAATGAGCAGTTCTTC.

This chain joins TRBV29-1 and TRBJ2-1; the D gene is possibly TRBD1 (6 bases). This CDR3 region has 11 residues. Trimming pared 7 bases from V and 8 bases from J, leaving 12 bases between. Germline V lookup: CDR1 SQVTM, CDR2 ANQGSEA. The CDR3 sequence is CSARYRDEQFF. CDR3 coding DNA: TGCAGCGCAAGATACAGGGATGAGCAGTTCTTC.

This clonotype was seen once. The V and J genes are TRBV5-1 and TRBJ2-7; 8 bases map to TRBD1. The V gene end was trimmed by 0 bases and the J gene end by 1 base; junction bases not matched to a gene: 3. Germline values: CDR1 SGHRS, CDR2 YFSETQ. CDR3 length: 15 residues. In DNA, the CDR3 is TGCGCCAGCAGCTTGGAGGGACAGGAGTCCTACGAGCAGTACTTC. It translates to CASSLEGQESYEQYF.

The rearrangement joins TRBV20-1 to TRBJ2-1, with 8 positions matching TRBD2. The V and J ends lost 0 bases and 4 bases, in that order; junction bases with no gene match: 8. This CDR3 is built from 16 residues. Germline loops: CDR1 DFQATT, CDR2 SNEGSKA (reference sequence). DNA for the CDR3: TGCAGTGCTAGAGATCCCCTCGGGACTAGATACAATGAGCAGTTCTTC. This encodes CSARDPLGTRYNEQFF.

There are many counts of this clonotype. The chain links TRBV5-1 to TRBJ1-6; D possibly corresponds to TRBD1 (6 bases). Germline assignment: CDR1 SGHRS and CDR2 YFSETQ. The CDR3 has 14 residues. Trimming removed 0 bases from V and 7 bases from J, with 8 bases in between. In DNA, the CDR3 is TGCGCCAGCAGCTTGGGGACAGAGAATTCACCCCTCCACTTT. It codes for CASSLGTENSPLHF.

This clonotype showed up just once. The chain's CDR3 is CASSNWRNTDTQYF. CDR3 bases: TGTGCCAGCAGCAACTGGCGGAACACAGATACGCAGTATTTT. The chain couples TRBV7-2 to TRBJ2-3; D is undetermined. Trimming took 5 bases from V and 2 from J, leaving 11 bases between them. CDR3 size: 14 residues. The germline V gene encodes CDR1 SGHTA and CDR2 FQGNSA. The whole variable domain, remainder taken from reference TRBV7-2 and TRBJ2-3, is GAGVSQSPSNKVTEKGKDVELRCDPISGHTALYWYRQSLGQGLEFLIYFQGNSAPDKSGLPSDRFSAERTGGSVSTLTIQRTQQEDSAVYLCASSNWRNTDTQYFGPGTRLTVL.

This chain uses TRBV9 with TRBJ2-1; maybe TRBD2 (5 bases). The length of the CDR3 is 13 residues. CDR1 is SGDLS, CDR2 YYNGEE, per germline. Trimming cost V 3 bases and J 9 bases, with 13 bases left between them. The CDR3 reads CASSEVGEGEQFF. In DNA, the CDR3 is TGTGCCAGCAGCGAGGTAGGCGAGGGTGAGCAGTTCTTC.

In this sample, this clonotype turned up many times. V and J are TRBV15 and TRBJ2-7; D remains ambiguous. The length of the CDR3 is 14 residues. V dropped 4 bases and J dropped 0 bases, with 10 bases sitting between them. CDR1 is LNHNV and CDR2 is YYDKDF in the germline V gene (reference sequence). The CDR3: CATSKDVGSYEQYF. The CDR3 DNA reads TGTGCCACCAGCAAGGACGTCGGCTCCTACGAGCAGTACTTC.

The chain has TRBV20-1 and TRBJ2-1; D perhaps matches TRBD2 (5 bases). V gave up 1 base and J gave up 10 bases, with 11 bases separating them. Germline loops: CDR1 DFQATT, CDR2 SNEGSKA (reference sequence). There are 12 residues in the CDR3. The CDR3: CSARGPAEEQFF. The CDR3 DNA follows: TGCAGTGCTAGAGGCCCAGCGGAAGAGCAGTTCTTC.